Following are 32 T cell receptor beta chains from one sample sequenced in a study of radiation and T cells in renal cell carcinoma. Generated by immunoSEQ multiplex PCR, the TCRdb table keeps only in-frame clones and is missing some. The table has 100,000 to 150,000 clones, 81% seen once. This sample's time point: blood 2 weeks post-SBRT. As for treatment: 15 Gy SBRT to primary tumor, nephrectomy 4 weeks later. This material consisted of blood, taken from a patient whose treatment included radiotherapy and nephrectomy. All receptors come from a man over 45 with renal cell carcinoma.

The V gene is TRBV10-3, the J gene TRBJ2-7, with 12 nucleotides matching TRBD2. The CDR3 runs to 15 residues. Germline CDR1 reads ENHRY; CDR2 reads SYGVKD. J gave up 4 bases and V 8 bases, and 9 bases lay outside the gene matches. The chain's CDR3 is CAIASGGALLYEQYF. CDR3 coding DNA: TGTGCCATCGCTAGCGGGGGGGCCCTTCTATACGAGCAGTACTTC.

The V gene is TRBV28, the J gene TRBJ2-5; a weak D match, TRBD1 (7 bases). The germline gives CDR1 MDHEN, CDR2 SYDVKM. With 5 bases removed from V and 5 bases from J, the gap between germline ends came to 21 bases. There are 16 residues in the CDR3. CDR3 in amino acids: CASSAQGAGGKETQYF. DNA for the CDR3: TGTGCCAGCAGTGCCCAGGGTGCAGGGGGGAAGGAGACCCAGTACTTC.

The V and J genes are TRBV5-1 and TRBJ2-1; TRBD1 or TRBD2 may be the D gene (5 bases each). CDR1 and CDR2 (germline): SGHRS, YFSETQ. CDR3 length equals 15 residues. Between the trimmed V and J ends, which lost 5 bases and 5 bases, there was a span of 17 bases. CDR3 sequence: CASRVGAGSNNEQFF. CDR3 in DNA: TGCGCCAGCAGGGTCGGGGCAGGGTCGAACAATGAGCAGTTCTTC. The full variable domain, with the rest looked up from reference TRBV5-1 and TRBJ2-1, is KAGVTQTPRYLIKTRGQQVTLSCSPISGHRSVSWYQQTPGQGLQFLFEYFSETQRNKGNFPGRFSGRQFSNSRSEMNVSTLELGDSALYLCASRVGAGSNNEQFFGPGTRLTVL.

The chain recombines TRBV7-9 with TRBJ2-7; D is unclear. There are 13 residues in the CDR3. CDR1 and CDR2 (germline): SEHNR, FQNEAQ (reference sequence). V lost 6 bases and J 6 bases, leaving 15 bases between the germline ends. CDR3 nucleotide sequence: TGTGCCAGCAGGACCGACAAGGTATTCGAGCAGTACTTC. It specifies CASRTDKVFEQYF.

CDR3 protein: CASSPDREVRTEQYF. CDR3 nucleotides: TGTGCCAGCAGTCCAGACAGGGAGGTGCGGACCGAGCAGTACTTC. The rearrangement uses TRBV27 and TRBJ2-7; D possibly corresponds to TRBD1 (7 bases). The CDR3 contains 15 residues. CDR1 and CDR2 from the germline V gene are MNHEY and SMNVEV (reference sequence). Trimming removed 5 bases from V and 6 bases from J, with 20 bases in between.

The table lists this clone with many counts. The V gene is TRBV11-1, the J gene TRBJ1-2, with D unresolved. Germline CDR1 and CDR2: SGHAT and FQDESV (reference sequence). The CDR3 has 13 amino acids. With 4 bases removed from V and 7 bases from J, the gap between germline ends came to 13 bases. CDR3 in amino acids: CASSSSGNGGYTF. The DNA of the CDR3 is TGTGCCAGCAGCTCTTCCGGGAATGGTGGCTACACCTTC.

This chain connects TRBV10-3 to TRBJ1-5; 8 nucleotides match TRBD1. The CDR3 is 15 amino acids. J was trimmed by 2 bases and V by 6 bases; bases with no gene match: 6. The germline V gene has CDR1 ENHRY and CDR2 SYGVKD. This CDR3 is CAISDGQGGNQPQHF. The DNA for the CDR3 is TGTGCCATCAGCGACGGACAGGGTGGCAATCAGCCCCAGCATTTT.

The chain links TRBV7-9 to TRBJ2-2; no clear D. This CDR3 has 12 residues. CDR1 and CDR2 (germline): SEHNR, FQNEAQ (reference sequence). V lost 4 bases to trimming and J lost 5 bases, with 5 bases between them. The DNA of the CDR3 is TGTGCCAGCAGCTCGTTTACCGGGGAGCTGTTTTTT. This codes for CASSSFTGELFF.

The chain recombines TRBV7-8 with TRBJ1-4, with 8 bases that match TRBD1. The trim removed 1 base at V and 7 bases at J, leaving 8 bases unmatched. CDR1 and CDR2 (germline): SGHVS, FQNEAQ. CDR3 size: 16 residues. The CDR3 loop is CASSLGTQGALEKLFF. As DNA, the CDR3 is TGTGCCAGCAGCTTAGGCACCCAGGGGGCTCTTGAAAAACTGTTTTTT. Based on the CDR3 plus reference TRBV7-8 and TRBJ1-4, the full variable domain is GAGVSQSPRYKVAKRGQDVALRCDPISGHVSLFWYQQALGQGPEFLTYFQNEAQLDKSGLPSDRFFAERPEGSVSTLKIQRTQQEDSAVYLCASSLGTQGALEKLFFGSGTQLSVL.

This rearrangement joins TRBV6-1 to TRBJ2-6, with a possible D match to TRBD2 (6 bases). Per germline, CDR1 MNHNS and CDR2 SASEGT. The CDR3 is made up of 15 amino acids. The V and J ends lost 6 bases and 2 bases respectively, with 11 bases between them. CDR3 nucleotide sequence: TGTGCCAGCAGCAAAACGGGGGCTGGGGCCAACGTCCTGACTTTC. The encoded protein is CASSKTGAGANVLTF.

This chain connects TRBV28 to TRBJ2-7, with 9 bases that match TRBD1. CDR1 MDHEN and CDR2 SYDVKM come from the germline V gene. There are 13 residues in the CDR3. Trimming removed 6 bases from V and 10 bases from J; junction bases left unmatched: 10. The CDR3: CASRRDRALDQYF. The DNA of the CDR3 is TGTGCCAGCAGGCGGGACAGGGCCCTTGATCAGTACTTC. The full variable domain, completed using reference TRBV28 and TRBJ2-7, is DVKVTQSSRYLVKRTGEKVFLECVQDMDHENMFWYRQDPGLGLRLIYFSYDVKMKEKGDIPEGYSVSREKKERFSLILESASTNQTSMYLCASRRDRALDQYFGPGTRLTVT.

The chain carries TRBV9 and TRBJ2-1; D remains unclear. V lost 4 bases and J lost 5, with 10 bases in between. The CDR3 is 13 amino acids. Germline CDR1 and CDR2: SGDLS and YYNGEE. The CDR3: CASSPRTNNEQFF. The CDR3 coding sequence is TGTGCCAGCAGCCCTCGGACCAACAATGAGCAGTTCTTC.

V and J are TRBV11-1 and TRBJ2-7; D remains ambiguous. There are 13 residues in the CDR3. CDR1 SGHAT and CDR2 FQDESV come from the germline V gene (reference sequence). Trimming pared 5 bases from V and 5 bases from J, leaving 13 bases between. The DNA for the CDR3 is TGTGCCAGCAGCCCCAACAGTGCCAACGAGCAGTACTTC. This gives the protein CASSPNSANEQYF.

The chain joins TRBV6-1 to TRBJ1-5; maybe TRBD1 (5 bases). V was clipped by 5 bases and J by 3 bases, with 14 bases between them. The CDR3 sequence is 15 residues long. Germline lookup yields CDR1 MNHNS and CDR2 SASEGT. CDR3 loop: CASSLFGHVNQPQHF. DNA of the CDR3: TGTGCCAGCAGTCTCTTCGGACACGTCAATCAGCCCCAGCATTTT.

This chain links TRBV1 with TRBJ2-1; the tabulated D call, TRBD2, remains unverified against the DNA. TRBV1 is a recognized pseudogene. The CDR3 length is 21 residues. CDR3 amino acids: CTSSQNPSPGTSGKWFNEQFF. The CDR3 bases are TGCACCAGCAGCCAAAACCCGTCTCCCGGAACTAGCGGGAAATGGTTCAATGAGCAGTTCTTC.

This clone was seen at least ten times. The V call is TRBV6-4, the J call TRBJ2-1, with TRBD2 matching 11 bases. V gave up 1 base and J gave up 0 bases; unmatched junction bases: 8. CDR1 is MRHNA and CDR2 is SNTAGT in the germline V gene. The CDR3 runs to 19 residues. Here the CDR3 reads CASSDLGLAVTLSYNEQFF. In nucleotides, the CDR3 is TGTGCCAGCAGTGACTTGGGACTAGCGGTAACCCTCTCCTACAATGAGCAGTTCTTC.

This clone appeared once. The rearrangement uses TRBV10-3 and TRBJ2-7, with 15 bases matching TRBD2. Unmatched junction bases numbered 16, after V lost 9 bases and J lost 4 bases. The CDR3 covers 18 residues. Per germline, CDR1 ENHRY and CDR2 SYGVKD. CDR3 sequence (DNA): TGTGCCATAACACCGGGACAGGGGACTAGCGGGGGGACGTACGAGCAGTACTTC. Amino acids: CAITPGQGTSGGTYEQYF.

V and J are TRBV5-1 and TRBJ2-2; 7 positions match TRBD1. The CDR3 loop spans 12 amino acids. Germline CDR1 SGHRS, CDR2 YFSETQ. Trimming cost V 7 bases and J 5 bases; bases outside gene matches: 2. The CDR3 DNA reads TGCGCCAGCCTACAGGGGACCGGGGAGCTGTTTTTT. As protein: CASLQGTGELFF.

This sequence joins TRBV6-5 and TRBJ2-7; D unresolved. CDR3 length: 13 residues. V shed 0 bases and J shed 6 bases, with 9 bases lying between them. CDR1 is MNHEY, CDR2 SVGAGI, per germline. The CDR3 DNA is TGTGCCAGCAGTTACTCGAATTTAGGCGAGCAGTACTTC. It codes for CASSYSNLGEQYF.

The chain carries TRBV28 and TRBJ1-4, with D possibly matching TRBD1 (6 bases). The CDR3 is 14 amino acids. V was pared by 5 bases and J by 3 bases, with 10 bases between. Germline CDR1 reads MDHEN; CDR2 reads SYDVKM. In DNA form, the CDR3 reads TGTGCCAGCAGTCTAGAGGGGGCTAATGAAAAACTGTTTTTT. Protein: CASSLEGANEKLFF. Full variable domain (missing parts from reference TRBV28 and TRBJ1-4): DVKVTQSSRYLVKRTGEKVFLECVQDMDHENMFWYRQDPGLGLRLIYFSYDVKMKEKGDIPEGYSVSREKKERFSLILESASTNQTSMYLCASSLEGANEKLFFGSGTQLSVL.

With respect to this clone: The same CDR3 arises from other DNA sequences in this sample as well. The DNA of the CDR3 is TGCGCCAGCAGCTTGGGGACAGGGGCCGGGGAGCTGTTTTTT. Translating gives CASSLGTGAGELFF. The chain combines TRBV5-1 with TRBJ2-2; 9 nucleotides agree with TRBD1. Germline CDR1 and CDR2: SGHRS and YFSETQ. The V and J ends lost 0 bases and 6 bases, in that order; junction bases with no gene match: 0. CDR3 length equals 14 residues.

The chain uses TRBV27 and TRBJ2-3; 8 bases are a match to TRBD2. V shed 7 bases, J shed 5 bases, and the junction held 11 bases outside the gene matches. The germline V gene encodes CDR1 MNHEY and CDR2 SMNVEV (reference sequence). The length of the CDR3 is 15 residues. DNA of the CDR3: TGTGCCAGCACCAGACTAGCGATCGTCGGAGATACGCAGTATTTT. Translation gives CASTRLAIVGDTQYF.

This chain uses TRBV6-5 with TRBJ2-3; a possible D gene is TRBD1 (5 bases). Germline V gene lookup returns CDR1 MNHEY and CDR2 SVGAGI. The CDR3 runs 15 residues. Between the trimmed V and J ends, which lost 4 bases and 1 base, there was a span of 12 bases. The CDR3 DNA sequence: TGTGCCAGCAGTTTGGGGCAGGGTGGCACAGATACGCAGTATTTT. Translating gives CASSLGQGGTDTQYF.

V is TRBV4-1 and J is TRBJ2-7; 8 bases align to TRBD2. The CDR3 runs 16 residues. After removal of 4 bases from V and 6 bases from J, the junction contained 14 bases not matched to a gene. Germline loops: CDR1 MGHRA, CDR2 YSYEKL. The CDR3 here is CASSLETGTSRGEQYF. The CDR3 bases are TGCGCCAGCAGCCTCGAGACCGGGACTAGTAGGGGCGAGCAGTACTTC.

The rearrangement uses TRBV29-1 and TRBJ2-1; weak D call: TRBD2 (6 bases). In germline, CDR1 is SQVTM, CDR2 ANQGSEA. The CDR3 runs to 17 residues. Trimming took 6 bases from V and 7 from J, leaving 28 bases between them. The CDR3 loop reads CSVAYTPTGGKLNEQFF. Written as DNA, the CDR3 is TGCAGCGTCGCATACACCCCTACGGGCGGGAAACTGAATGAGCAGTTCTTC.

This sequence joins TRBV7-2 and TRBJ1-1; perhaps TRBD1 as D (5 bases). Germline V gene lookup returns CDR1 SGHTA and CDR2 FQGNSA. This CDR3 is built from 15 residues. With 0 bases removed from V and 4 bases from J, the gap between germline ends came to 12 bases. The CDR3 loop is CASSLAGVGGTEAFF. DNA for the CDR3: TGTGCCAGCAGCTTAGCGGGGGTTGGGGGCACTGAAGCTTTCTTT.

There are a few counts of this clone. V usage is TRBV5-4 and J usage is TRBJ1-2, with D hard to call. CDR1 is SGHNT and CDR2 is YYREEE in the germline V gene (reference sequence). The CDR3 is 14 amino acids. The germline V and J ends were trimmed by 4 bases and 0 bases, with 10 bases remaining between them. For the CDR3, the DNA is TGTGCCAGCAGCAGACCCGGACCTAACTATGGCTACACCTTC. It is translated as CASSRPGPNYGYTF.

Written as DNA, the CDR3 is TGTGCCAGCAGTTTAGGTTATAGTCAGCCCCAGCATTTT. This translates into CASSLGYSQPQHF. V usage is TRBV27 and J usage is TRBJ1-5; D unclear. With 2 bases removed from V and 6 bases from J, the gap between germline ends came to 8 bases. Looked up from germline, CDR1 is MNHEY and CDR2 is SMNVEV (reference sequence). This CDR3 spans 13 amino acids.

The V gene is TRBV9, the J gene TRBJ2-2; the match to TRBD1 covers 9 bases. The V and J ends lost 3 bases and 6 bases, in that order; junction bases with no gene match: 3. Per the germline V gene, CDR1 is SGDLS and CDR2 is YYNGEE. This CDR3 comprises 14 residues. The CDR3 loop reads CASSAGQGAGELFF. In DNA, the CDR3 is TGTGCCAGCAGCGCGGGACAGGGTGCCGGGGAGCTGTTTTTT.

This clone was counted only a few times. The gene calls are TRBV6-1 and TRBJ1-3; no definite D call. Per germline, CDR1 MNHNS and CDR2 SASEGT. The CDR3 length is 15 residues. V was cut by 1 base and J by 5 bases, with 12 bases left in between. The chain's CDR3 is CASSEEVSRRNTIYF. CDR3 bases: TGTGCCAGCAGTGAAGAGGTCAGCCGTAGAAACACCATATATTTT.

In this sample, this clone turned up a few times. The sample contains more than one DNA sequence encoding this CDR3. The chain employs TRBV15 and TRBJ2-5; D not certain. Germline V gene lookup returns CDR1 LNHNV and CDR2 YYDKDF (reference sequence). The CDR3 runs 13 residues. V dropped 0 bases and J dropped 1 base, with 3 bases sitting between them. The CDR3: CATSRDSQETQYF. CDR3 sequence (DNA): TGTGCCACCAGCAGAGATAGCCAAGAGACCCAGTACTTC.

This clone has at least ten counts. The V and J genes are TRBV29-1 and TRBJ1-1; D gene uncertain. V was pared by 6 bases and J by 8 bases, with 19 bases between. CDR3 length: 13 residues. Germline values: CDR1 SQVTM, CDR2 ANQGSEA. For the CDR3, the DNA is TGCAGCGTGGGTTGGTCGGGGTTGACGGAAGCTTTCTTT. Translating it yields CSVGWSGLTEAFF.